Each of the 21 T cell receptor beta chains below was sequenced from the same sample in a study of vaccination effects on CD4 cells after COVID-19. No antigen has been assigned to these receptors. Clones were read by immunoSEQ multiplex PCR, and TCRdb kept only the in-frame ones, dropping some. The data contain around 50,000 clones, roughly three fifths of them singletons. Culture proceeded for about 11 days, and CD4+ T cells were then isolated. The sequencing here drew on CD4+ T cells from PBMCs cultured without peptide, taken before COVID-19 vaccination. The origin of the receptors is a human donor who received a COVID-19 vaccine.

The V call is TRBV25-1, the J call TRBJ2-6, with D unclear. From germline, CDR1 is MGHDK and CDR2 SYGVNS. V lost 3 bases, J lost 4 bases, and 13 bases lay in between. The CDR3 is 16 residues long. In DNA, the CDR3 is TGTGCCAGCAGTGAGGGCCGGTCTGTCGGGGCCAACGTCCTGACTTTC. Protein product: CASSEGRSVGANVLTF.

The chain joins TRBV5-1 to TRBJ2-2; 8 nucleotides align to TRBD1. Germline CDR1 and CDR2: SGHRS and YFSETQ. After removal of 0 bases from V and 6 bases from J, the junction contained 1 base not matched to a gene. There are 14 residues in the CDR3. The CDR3 coding sequence is TGCGCCAGCAGCTTGGAGACAGGGGCCGGGGAGCTGTTTTTT. It is translated as CASSLETGAGELFF.

The CDR3 region has the DNA TGTGCCAGCAGTGAGCCCGGGACAGGGTCCTACGAGCAGTACTTC. Protein: CASSEPGTGSYEQYF. This chain links TRBV6-1 with TRBJ2-7; 9 bases fit TRBD1. The CDR3 loop spans 15 amino acids. Germline values: CDR1 MNHNS, CDR2 SASEGT. J was trimmed by 1 base and V by 3 bases; bases with no gene match: 4.

This chain links TRBV28 with TRBJ1-4, with 12 bases that match TRBD1. Germline assignment: CDR1 MDHEN and CDR2 SYDVKM. V dropped 6 bases and J dropped 12; count of bases not matched to a gene: 11. The CDR3 has 15 residues. CDR3 DNA: TGTGCCAGCAGCCCCCCGGGACAGGGGGCAGGGGAACTGTTTTTT. Amino acid sequence: CASSPPGQGAGELFF. Combining the CDR3 with reference TRBV28 and TRBJ1-4 gives the whole variable domain DVKVTQSSRYLVKRTGEKVFLECVQDMDHENMFWYRQDPGLGLRLIYFSYDVKMKEKGDIPEGYSVSREKKERFSLILESASTNQTSMYLCASSPPGQGAGELFFGSGTQLSVL.

The V call is TRBV5-1, the J call TRBJ1-1; the D gene is possibly TRBD1 (6 bases). There are 15 residues in the CDR3. Trimming removed 0 bases from V and 5 bases from J, with 14 bases in between. Germline-derived CDR1 and CDR2 are SGHRS and YFSETQ. The CDR3 bases are TGCGCCAGCAGCTTGGAGTGGACAGTGGGAACTGAAGCTTTCTTT. Encoded protein: CASSLEWTVGTEAFF. The full variable domain, with the rest looked up from reference TRBV5-1 and TRBJ1-1, is KAGVTQTPRYLIKTRGQQVTLSCSPISGHRSVSWYQQTPGQGLQFLFEYFSETQRNKGNFPGRFSGRQFSNSRSEMNVSTLELGDSALYLCASSLEWTVGTEAFFGQGTRLTVV.

This clone has a single count. This CDR3 reads CASSLPGGTYGYTF. CDR3 sequence (DNA): TGTGCCAGCAGCTTGCCAGGAGGAACCTATGGCTACACCTTC. The V and J genes are TRBV5-8 and TRBJ1-2; D unresolved. The CDR3 spans 14 residues. V lost 1 base, J lost 4 bases, and 11 bases lay in between. CDR1 and CDR2 from the germline V gene are SGHTS and YDEGEE.

This clone came up a few times. V usage is TRBV19 and J usage is TRBJ2-5, with D unresolved. The CDR3 has 12 residues. The V and J ends lost 3 bases and 4 bases respectively, with 6 bases between them. Germline V CDR1 and CDR2: LNHDA, SQIVND (reference sequence). The CDR3 protein is CASSITRETQYF. The CDR3 nucleotides are TGTGCCAGTAGTATTACGAGAGAGACCCAGTACTTC.

The rearrangement links TRBV10-1 to TRBJ1-1; D is uncertain. The CDR3 runs 16 residues. The ends were cut back, 6 bases at V and 1 base at J, with 18 bases in the middle. Germline V gives CDR1 WNHNN, CDR2 SYGVQD (reference sequence). CDR3 nucleotide sequence: TGCGCCAGCAGGGACTCGGCACCCCCTGGGAACACTGAAGCTTTCTTT. Translated, it gives CASRDSAPPGNTEAFF.

This rearrangement joins TRBV5-4 to TRBJ2-7; TRBD2 matches at 11 bases. J was trimmed by 6 bases and V by 4 bases; bases with no gene match: 9. The germline V gene has CDR1 SGHNT and CDR2 YYREEE (reference sequence). This CDR3 comprises 15 residues. CDR3 loop: CASSPLTSGTGEQYF. The CDR3 DNA reads TGTGCCAGCAGCCCCTTGACTAGCGGGACAGGCGAGCAGTACTTC.

A single count supports this clone. This sequence joins TRBV5-1 and TRBJ2-3; 13 bases agree with TRBD2. The V segment lost 1 base and the J segment 3 bases; nucleotides outside the gene matches: 23. The CDR3 covers 23 residues. Germline V gene lookup returns CDR1 SGHRS and CDR2 YFSETQ. The CDR3 loop reads CASSLPTRDSLGLAGVGTDTQYF. CDR3 bases: TGCGCCAGCAGCTTGCCTACCCGGGACAGCCTCGGACTAGCGGGAGTGGGAACAGATACGCAGTATTTT.

This clone appeared once. The genes are TRBV4-3 and TRBJ1-2; maybe TRBD1 (5 bases). CDR3 length: 14 residues. Germline CDR1 and CDR2: LGHNA and YSLEER. V was trimmed by 4 bases and J by 8 bases, leaving 17 bases between them. The CDR3 coding sequence is TGCGCCAGCAGCCCCGCGTTAGGGGCTCGGGGCTACACCTTC. It codes for CASSPALGARGYTF.

This clone appeared a few times. The V gene is TRBV7-9, the J gene TRBJ2-5; a possible D gene is TRBD1 (5 bases). Germline V gene data show CDR1 as SEHNR and CDR2 as FQNEAQ (reference sequence). The CDR3 is 13 amino acids. V was pared by 1 base and J by 4 bases, with 7 bases between. The CDR3 reads CASSLVGAETQYF. The CDR3 region has the DNA TGTGCCAGCAGCTTAGTAGGGGCAGAGACCCAGTACTTC.

The chain combines TRBV19 with TRBJ2-7; 12 bases map to TRBD2. V was pared by 9 bases and J by 6 bases, with 12 bases of the junction left unmatched. Per the germline V gene, CDR1 is LNHDA and CDR2 is SQIVND (reference sequence). This CDR3 has 15 amino acids. CDR3 residues: CASTTRLAGVVEQYF. The CDR3 DNA reads as TGTGCCAGCACCACTCGACTAGCGGGAGTTGTCGAGCAGTACTTC.

The gene calls are TRBV19 and TRBJ2-1, with D possibly matching TRBD2 (6 bases). CDR3 size: 16 residues. Trimming left V 1 base short and J 8 bases short, with 18 bases between. Per germline, CDR1 LNHDA and CDR2 SQIVND (reference sequence). CDR3 sequence reads: CASSIGGGAYHDEQFF. CDR3 sequence (DNA): TGTGCCAGTAGTATAGGTGGAGGGGCCTATCACGATGAGCAGTTCTTC.

The chain carries TRBV19 and TRBJ1-5; no clear D gene. The germline CDR1 and CDR2 sequences are LNHDA and SQIVND (reference sequence). V lost 7 bases and J lost 1, with 11 bases in between. CDR3 length equals 14 residues. In nucleotides, the CDR3 is TGTGCCAGTACCAAGACACTAAGCAATCAGCCCCAGCATTTT. Translating it yields CASTKTLSNQPQHF.

This clone has just a few counts. The J gene is TRBJ2-7, the V gene TRBV21-1; TRBD2 was called by the table and not checked on the DNA. TRBV21-1 is deemed a pseudogene. This CDR3 contains 14 residues. As DNA, the CDR3 is TGTGCCAGCATCAACCCCCGGCCTAGCTACGAGCAGTACTTC. Translated, it gives CASINPRPSYEQYF.

The J gene is TRBJ2-1, the V gene TRBV29-1; weak D call: TRBD1 (6 bases). Per germline, CDR1 SQVTM and CDR2 ANQGSEA. With 7 bases removed from V and 9 bases from J, the gap between germline ends came to 19 bases. This CDR3 is 13 amino acids long. The CDR3 DNA reads TGCAGCGCTACGTTACTACAGGGCTCTGAGCAGTTCTTC. Translated, it gives CSATLLQGSEQFF.

This sequence joins TRBV7-9 and TRBJ1-1; D gene ambiguous. V lost 7 bases and J lost 5, with 8 bases in between. CDR3 length equals 11 residues. Per germline, CDR1 SEHNR and CDR2 FQNEAQ (reference sequence). CDR3: CASTEVTEAFF. In DNA, the CDR3 is TGTGCCAGCACAGAGGTTACTGAAGCTTTCTTT.

The chain employs TRBV6-5 and TRBJ2-7; D might be TRBD2 (5 bases). CDR3 size: 14 residues. Looked up from germline, CDR1 is MNHEY and CDR2 is SVGAGI. Trimming pared 7 bases from V and 1 base from J, leaving 14 bases between. The CDR3 loop is CASTKARGSYEQYF. In DNA, the CDR3 is TGTGCCAGCACGAAGGCGAGAGGGTCCTACGAGCAGTACTTC.

The chain recombines TRBV2 with TRBJ1-2; TRBD1 is a possible D gene (5 bases). This CDR3 contains 12 residues. From germline, CDR1 is SNHLY and CDR2 FYNNEI. V lost 3 bases and J 4 bases, leaving 6 bases between the germline ends. The CDR3 DNA sequence: TGTGCCAGCAGTGACACAGGCTATGGCTACACCTTC. It is translated as CASSDTGYGYTF.

Comments on this clone: The junction differs from germline at one of its ends, possibly a read error. The CDR3 here is CASSSGRVYQETQYF. The CDR3 DNA is TGTGCTAGCAGCTCGGGCAGGGTCTACCAAGAGACCCAGTACTTC. The V gene is TRBV7-7, the J gene TRBJ2-5, with D possibly being TRBD1 (5 bases). CDR1 is SSHAT and CDR2 is FNYEAQ in the germline V gene (reference sequence). This CDR3 spans 15 amino acids. The full variable domain, rest sourced from reference TRBV7-7 and TRBJ2-5, is GAGVSQSPRYKVTKRGQDVTLRCDPISSHATLYWYQQALGQGPEFLTYFNYEAQPDKSGLPSDRFSAERPEGSISTLTIQRTEQRDSAMYRCASSSGRVYQETQYFGPGTRLLVL.